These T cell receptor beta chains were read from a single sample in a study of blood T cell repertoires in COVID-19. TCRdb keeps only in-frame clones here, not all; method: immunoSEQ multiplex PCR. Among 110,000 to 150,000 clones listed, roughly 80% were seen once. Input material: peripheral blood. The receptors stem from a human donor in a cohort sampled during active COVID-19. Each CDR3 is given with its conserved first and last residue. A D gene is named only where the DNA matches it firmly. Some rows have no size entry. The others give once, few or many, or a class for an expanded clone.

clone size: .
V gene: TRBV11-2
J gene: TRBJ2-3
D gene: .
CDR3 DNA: TGTGCCAGCAGCCTTCAAAGGACTGGTCGAGATACGCAGTATTTT
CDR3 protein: CASSLQRTGRDTQYF

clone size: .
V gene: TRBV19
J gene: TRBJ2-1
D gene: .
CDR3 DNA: TGTGCCAGTAGTATGGGGGGGCCGGGCAATGAGCAGTTCTTC
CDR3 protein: CASSMGGPGNEQFF

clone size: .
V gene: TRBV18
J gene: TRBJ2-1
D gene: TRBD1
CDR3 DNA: TGTGCCAGCTCACAACTGGGACAGGGGGCCGGTGAGCAGTTCTTC
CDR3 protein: CASSQLGQGAGEQFF

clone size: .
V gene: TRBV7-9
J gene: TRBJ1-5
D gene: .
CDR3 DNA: TGTGCCAGCAGCTTAGCAGGGGAAAGTCAGCCCCAGCATTTT
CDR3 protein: CASSLAGESQPQHF

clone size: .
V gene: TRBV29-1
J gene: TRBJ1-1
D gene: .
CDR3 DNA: TGCAGCGTCCAGGACAGGAACACTGAAGCTTTCTTT
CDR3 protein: CSVQDRNTEAFF

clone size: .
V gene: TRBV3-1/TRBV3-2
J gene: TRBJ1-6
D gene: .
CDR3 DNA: TGTGCCAGCAGCCGCGGGGTCGAGAGCTCCTATAATTCACCCCTCCACTTT
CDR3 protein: CASSRGVESSYNSPLHF

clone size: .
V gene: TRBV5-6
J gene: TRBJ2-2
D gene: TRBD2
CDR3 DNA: TGTGCCAGCAGCTTGTGGGGTAGCGGGGGATTGACCGGGGAGCTGTTTTTT
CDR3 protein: CASSLWGSGGLTGELFF

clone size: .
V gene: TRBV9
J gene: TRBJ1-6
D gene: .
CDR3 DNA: TGTGCCAGCAGCGTAGTGGGGGCCAATTCACCCCTCCACTTT
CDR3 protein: CASSVVGANSPLHF

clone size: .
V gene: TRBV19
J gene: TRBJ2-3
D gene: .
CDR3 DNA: TGTGCCAGTAGTGAGGGGGGGAGACGGCACGCGCAGTATTTT
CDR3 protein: CASSEGGRRHAQYF

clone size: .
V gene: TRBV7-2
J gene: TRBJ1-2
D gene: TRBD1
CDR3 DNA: TGTGCCAGCAGTCGGGACAGGGCGGGTGGCTACACCTTC
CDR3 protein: CASSRDRAGGYTF

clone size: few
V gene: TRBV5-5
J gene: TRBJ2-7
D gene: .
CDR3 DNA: TGTGCCAGCAGCTTCTCAACTGGGACTTCGGCCTACGAGCAGTACTTC
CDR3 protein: CASSFSTGTSAYEQYF

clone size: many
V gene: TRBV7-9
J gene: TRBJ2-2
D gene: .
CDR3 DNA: TGTGCCAGCAGAAGGCAGGGAAACACCGGGGAGCTGTTTTTT
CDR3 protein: CASRRQGNTGELFF

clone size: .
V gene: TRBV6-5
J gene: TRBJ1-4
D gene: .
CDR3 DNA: TGTGCCAGCAGTTACGTGGGAGGGAGTAATGAAAAACTGTTTTTT
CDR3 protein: CASSYVGGSNEKLFF

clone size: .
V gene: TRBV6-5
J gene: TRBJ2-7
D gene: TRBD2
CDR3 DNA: TGTGCCAGCAGATTGACTAGCGAGTACGAGCAGTACTTC
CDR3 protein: CASRLTSEYEQYF

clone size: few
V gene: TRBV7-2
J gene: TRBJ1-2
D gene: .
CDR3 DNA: TGTGCCAGCAGCCAACTTGGGAGAGGAGATGATGGCTACACCTTC
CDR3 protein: CASSQLGRGDDGYTF

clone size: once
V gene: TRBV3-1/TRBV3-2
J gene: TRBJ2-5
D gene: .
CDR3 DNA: TGTGCCACCTTGGGGCGGGGATCAGAGACCCAGTACTTC
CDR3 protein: CATLGRGSETQYF

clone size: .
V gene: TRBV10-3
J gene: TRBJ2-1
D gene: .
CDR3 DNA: TGTGCCATCAGTGATCTCACAGGGCTCTCCTACAATGAGCAGTTCTTC
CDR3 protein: CAISDLTGLSYNEQFF

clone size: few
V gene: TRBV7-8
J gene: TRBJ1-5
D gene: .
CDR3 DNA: TGTGCCAGCAGCTTAGCTGACGGGATGGGTGATTATAGCAATCAGCCCCAGCATTTT
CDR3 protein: CASSLADGMGDYSNQPQHF

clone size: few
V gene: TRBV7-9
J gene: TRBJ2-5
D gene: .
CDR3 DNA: TGTGCCAGCAGCTCTAGGACGGGGGAGACCCAGTACTTC
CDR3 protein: CASSSRTGETQYF

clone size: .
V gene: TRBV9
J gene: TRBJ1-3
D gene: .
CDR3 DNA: TGTGCCAGCAAGGGAGGCACCTCTGGAAACACCATATATTTT
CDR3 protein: CASKGGTSGNTIYF

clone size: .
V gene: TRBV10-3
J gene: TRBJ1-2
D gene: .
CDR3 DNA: TGTGCCATCAGCGAGGACAGTTCTGGCTACACCTTC
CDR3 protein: CAISEDSSGYTF

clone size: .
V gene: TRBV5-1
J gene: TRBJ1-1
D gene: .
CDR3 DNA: TGCGCCAGCAGCTTTGATCCAGTCAACACTGAAGCTTTCTTT
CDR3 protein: CASSFDPVNTEAFF

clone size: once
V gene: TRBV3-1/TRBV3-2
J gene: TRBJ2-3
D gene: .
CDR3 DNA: TGTGCCAGCAGCCAAGTTGCGGGGGCGGGTACAGATACGCAGTATTTT
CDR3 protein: CASSQVAGAGTDTQYF

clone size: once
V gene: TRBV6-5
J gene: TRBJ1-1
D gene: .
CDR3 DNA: TGTGCCAGCAGTTTCTTCCCGGGACAAAGAAACACTGAAGCTTTCTTT
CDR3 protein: CASSFFPGQRNTEAFF

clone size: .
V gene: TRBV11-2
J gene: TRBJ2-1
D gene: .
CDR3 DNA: TGTGCCAGCAGCGCAGGGCCTCTCTACAATGAGCAGTTCTTC
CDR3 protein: CASSAGPLYNEQFF

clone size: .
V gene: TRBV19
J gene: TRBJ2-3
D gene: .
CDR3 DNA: TGTGCCAGTAGGATACAGGGCCACCCGGGAGATACGCAGTATTTT
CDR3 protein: CASRIQGHPGDTQYF

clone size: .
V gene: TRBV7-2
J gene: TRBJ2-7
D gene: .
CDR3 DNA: TGTGCCAGCAGCTTAGTCGGTGGGGGGGCACACGAGCAGTACTTC
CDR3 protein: CASSLVGGGAHEQYF

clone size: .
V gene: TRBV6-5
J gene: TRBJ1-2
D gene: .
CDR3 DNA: TGTGCCAGCAGTTCGGACAGCGGGGCTAACTATGGCTACACCTTC
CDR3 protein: CASSSDSGANYGYTF

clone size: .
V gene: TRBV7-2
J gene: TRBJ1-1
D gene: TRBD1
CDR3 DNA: TGTGCCAGCAGCTTAAGAGGGGGCTGGGAAACTGAAGCTTTCTTT
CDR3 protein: CASSLRGGWETEAFF

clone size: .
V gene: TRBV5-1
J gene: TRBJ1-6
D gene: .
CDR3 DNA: TGCGCCAGCAGCTCAACAGGGTGGGATAATTCACCCCTCCACTTT
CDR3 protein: CASSSTGWDNSPLHF

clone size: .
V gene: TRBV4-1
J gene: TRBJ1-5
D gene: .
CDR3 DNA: TGCGCCAGCAGCCAAGATCGATCTGGCAGGGTTAATCAGCCCCAGCATTTT
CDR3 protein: CASSQDRSGRVNQPQHF

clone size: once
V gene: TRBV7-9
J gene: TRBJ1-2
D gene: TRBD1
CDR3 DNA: TGTGCCAGCAGCGTAACAGGGGGCCGGGACGATGGCTACACCTTC
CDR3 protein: CASSVTGGRDDGYTF

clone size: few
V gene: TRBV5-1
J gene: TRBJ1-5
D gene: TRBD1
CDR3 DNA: TGCGCCAGCAGCCCGGGGACAGGGGGAAATCAGCCCCAGCATTTT
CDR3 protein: CASSPGTGGNQPQHF

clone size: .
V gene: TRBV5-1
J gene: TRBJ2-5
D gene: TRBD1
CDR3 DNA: TGCGCCAGCAGCTTGGGACAGGGCCGTAGGGAGACCCAGTACTTC
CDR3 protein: CASSLGQGRRETQYF

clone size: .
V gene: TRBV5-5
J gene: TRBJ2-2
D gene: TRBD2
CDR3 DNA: TGTGCCAGCAGCTTACTAGCGGGGTGGTCCGGGGAGCTGTTTTTT
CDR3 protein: CASSLLAGWSGELFF

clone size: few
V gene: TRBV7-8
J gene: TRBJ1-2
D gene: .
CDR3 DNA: TGTGCCAGCACCCCAAGGGGCATAGGCGGCTACACCTTC
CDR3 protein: CASTPRGIGGYTF

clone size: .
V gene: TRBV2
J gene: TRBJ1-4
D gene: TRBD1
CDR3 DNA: TGTGCCAGCAGGGCGGACAGGGGGCTTTCTAATGAAAAACTGTTTTTT
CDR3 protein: CASRADRGLSNEKLFF

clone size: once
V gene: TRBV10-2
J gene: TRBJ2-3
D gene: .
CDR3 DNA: TGCGCCAGCATCCCCCCTAGCACAGATACGCAGTATTTT
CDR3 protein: CASIPPSTDTQYF

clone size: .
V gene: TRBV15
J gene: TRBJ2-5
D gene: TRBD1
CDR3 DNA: TGTGCCACCAGCAGGGGACAGGGGGTGGAAGAGACCCAGTACTTC
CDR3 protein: CATSRGQGVEETQYF

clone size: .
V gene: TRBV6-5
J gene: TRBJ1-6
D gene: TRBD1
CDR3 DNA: TGTGCCAGCACTTCGGGGACAGGAAATTCACCCCTCCACTTT
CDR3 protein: CASTSGTGNSPLHF

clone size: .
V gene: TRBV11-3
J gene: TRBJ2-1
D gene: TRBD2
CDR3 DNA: TGTGCCAGCAGCTTAGGGCGAGTGCGGGGGGTTTCCTACAATGAGCAGTTCTTC
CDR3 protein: CASSLGRVRGVSYNEQFF

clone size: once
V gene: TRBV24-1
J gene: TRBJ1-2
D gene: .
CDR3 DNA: TGTGCCACCAGTGATGCGGGATTCGGCTATGGCTACACCTTC
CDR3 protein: CATSDAGFGYGYTF

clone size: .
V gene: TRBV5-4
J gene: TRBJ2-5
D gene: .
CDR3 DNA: TGTGCCAGCAGCTTGGGTGGGCGCGAGACCCAGTACTTC
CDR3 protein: CASSLGGRETQYF

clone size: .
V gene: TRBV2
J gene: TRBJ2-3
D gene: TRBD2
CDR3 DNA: TGTGCCAGCAGTGAAGCGCTGGTCGGTTGGACTAGCGGGGAAGTTGATACGCAGTATTTT
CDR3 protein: CASSEALVGWTSGEVDTQYF

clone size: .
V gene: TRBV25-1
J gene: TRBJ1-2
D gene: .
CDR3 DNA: TGTGCCAGCAGTGAACCCGGTTCCCCTACTAACTATGGCTACACCTTC
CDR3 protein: CASSEPGSPTNYGYTF